The rows below give T cell receptor beta chains drawn from one sample of a study of blood T cell repertoires in COVID-19. The assay was immunoSEQ multiplex PCR, and TCRdb's table has in-frame clones only and misses some. The repertoire holds tens of thousands of clones, with 88% as singletons. The sample comprised peripheral blood. The receptors come from a woman aged 55-69 years with acute or convalescent COVID-19. CDR3s include the opening cysteine and the closing phenylalanine or tryptophan. Fields, in order: J gene, D gene, clone size, V gene, CDR3 DNA, CDR3 protein. The D gene is left open where the match is weak. Not every row has a clone size; where given, it reads once, few, many or a size class.

>TRBJ1-1|TRBD1|-|TRBV3-1/TRBV3-2
TGTGCCAGCAGCCCCTGGACAGGGGCTATGGGCACTGAAGCTTTCTTT
CASSPWTGAMGTEAFF
>TRBJ2-1|-|-|TRBV27
TGTGCCAGCACCCGTCAGAACTCCTACAATGAGCAGTTCTTC
CASTRQNSYNEQFF
>TRBJ1-2|-|few|TRBV19
TGTGCCAGTAGTTCGGACAGCTATTATGGCTACACCTTC
CASSSDSYYGYTF
>TRBJ2-1|-|-|TRBV3-1/TRBV3-2
TGTGCCAGCAGCTACTCGGTCGATGAGCAGTTCTTC
CASSYSVDEQFF
>TRBJ2-5|TRBD1|-|TRBV29-1
TGCAGCGGCAAAACAGGGGGGATTGAGACCCAGTACTTC
CSGKTGGIETQYF
>TRBJ1-1|TRBD1|-|TRBV10-3
TGTGCCATCGGAACAGGGGGCTTGAACACTGAAGCTTTCTTT
CAIGTGGLNTEAFF
>TRBJ2-2|TRBD1|-|TRBV5-1
TGCGCCAGCAGCTTGGGACAGGGGCAACCGAGGACCGGGGAGCTGTTTTTT
CASSLGQGQPRTGELFF
>TRBJ1-1|-|-|TRBV13
TGTGCCAGCAGCGGGGGGGAACAGACGTTCGGTGAAGCTTTCTTT
CASSGGEQTFGEAFF
>TRBJ2-2|-|-|TRBV28
TGTGCCAGCAGGGCCGGGTTCACCGGGGAGCTGTTTTTT
CASRAGFTGELFF
>TRBJ1-3|-|few|TRBV28
TGTGCCAGCAGTGGGGGGGCCCTCTCTGGAAACACCATATATTTT
CASSGGALSGNTIYF
>TRBJ1-1|TRBD1|-|TRBV5-1
TGCGCCAGCAGCTTGGCCGGACAGGGAGTAGTTCGCACTGAAGCTTTCTTT
CASSLAGQGVVRTEAFF
>TRBJ1-5|-|-|TRBV7-9
TGTGCCAGCAGCTTGCCCGGGACTAATCAGCCCCAGCATTTT
CASSLPGTNQPQHF
>TRBJ2-1|TRBD2|-|TRBV20-1
TGCAGTGCTAGTACGGGGGGGGAGGATGAGCAGTTCTTC
CSASTGGEDEQFF
>TRBJ2-2|TRBD1|-|TRBV10-2
TGCGCCAGCAGTGAACAGGGGGCGGCAGGGGAGCTGTTTTTT
CASSEQGAAGELFF
>TRBJ1-1|-|-|TRBV13
TGTGCCAGCAGCCCCCAGCGGGGGGGCACTGAAGCTTTCTTT
CASSPQRGGTEAFF
>TRBJ2-3|TRBD1|-|TRBV28
TGTGCCAGCAGTCGGAGGACAGGATCGACAGATACGCAGTATTTT
CASSRRTGSTDTQYF
>TRBJ2-5|TRBD1|few|TRBV29-1
TGCAGCGTTGAAGATCCCTGGACAGGGGGCGCGGAGACCCAGTACTTC
CSVEDPWTGGAETQYF
>TRBJ2-5|-|-|TRBV5-1
TGCGCCAGCAGCCGGGAGCAGTGGTCGGAGACCCAGTACTTC
CASSREQWSETQYF
>TRBJ2-2|TRBD1|-|TRBV19
TGTGCCAGTAGTAGCACCGGGACAGGTACCGGGGAGCTGTTTTTT
CASSSTGTGTGELFF
>TRBJ2-1|TRBD2|-|TRBV7-9
TGTGCCAGCAGCCGAGTCGGACTAGCGGAGTACAATGAGCAGTTCTTC
CASSRVGLAEYNEQFF
>TRBJ2-3|-|few|TRBV5-5
TGTGCCAGCAGCTTGTACAGAACTAGCACAGATACGCAGTATTTT
CASSLYRTSTDTQYF
>TRBJ1-1|-|-|TRBV18
TGTGCCAGCTCACCAAGAACAGGGCTCACTGAAGCTTTCTTT
CASSPRTGLTEAFF
>TRBJ2-4|TRBD2|once|TRBV27
TGTGCCAGCAGTTTGGGGCGGGGGACCAAAAACATTCAGTACTTC
CASSLGRGTKNIQYF
>TRBJ1-4|TRBD1|-|TRBV19
TGTGCCAGTAGTGGGACAGGGGGATATGAAAAACTGTTTTTT
CASSGTGGYEKLFF
>TRBJ2-5|TRBD2|-|TRBV19
TGTGCCAGTAGTATGCTCTGGGAGGGGGAGACCCAGTACTTC
CASSMLWEGETQYF
>TRBJ2-1|-|-|TRBV6-5
TGTGCCAGCAGGCCCCCCCCTTGGGCAGGGGATGAGCAGTTCTTC
CASRPPPWAGDEQFF
>TRBJ1-1|TRBD1|few|TRBV6-5
TGTGCCAGCAGAACTAGGACAGGGAACACTGAAGCTTTCTTT
CASRTRTGNTEAFF
>TRBJ2-5|TRBD2|-|TRBV10-2
TGCGCCAGCAAACTAGCGGGAGAGACCCAGTACTTC
CASKLAGETQYF
>TRBJ1-2|-|-|TRBV27
TGTGCCAGCAGTAAGACCCTCGGACAAAATAACTATGGCTACACCTTC
CASSKTLGQNNYGYTF
>TRBJ1-6|TRBD1|once|TRBV4-1
TGCGCCAGCAGCCCTGGGACAGCAAGGAGCTCCTATAATTCACCCCTCCACTTT
CASSPGTARSSYNSPLHF
>TRBJ2-3|-|-|TRBV13
TGTGCCAGCAGCCCAACAGGGTCAGATACGCAGTATTTT
CASSPTGSDTQYF